The rows below give T cell receptor beta chains drawn from one sample of a study of blood T cell repertoires in COVID-19. Profiling relied on immunoSEQ multiplex PCR, and the TCRdb table lists in-frame clones only, not all of them. The sample lists around 300,000 clones, 88% occurring once. Specimen: peripheral blood. These TCRs come from a woman aged 30 to 39 with COVID-19, enrolled during active disease. Each CDR3 is given with its conserved first and last residue. D genes are given only for firm matches.

CDR3,DNA,V,D,J
CASSGGGIEAFF,TGCGCCAGCAGTGGTGGGGGGATCGAAGCTTTCTTT,TRBV10-1,-,TRBJ1-1
CASSLAWEWNTEAFF,TGCGCCAGCAGCTTGGCCTGGGAGTGGAACACTGAAGCTTTCTTT,TRBV5-1,-,TRBJ1-1
CASSQGQLRSSYNSPLHF,TGTGCCAGCAGCCAAGGACAGCTCAGGAGCTCCTATAATTCACCCCTCCACTTT,TRBV3-1/TRBV3-2,-,TRBJ1-6
CASIDPTGTETQYF,TGTGCCAGCATCGACCCGACAGGAACAGAGACCCAGTACTTC,TRBV3-1/TRBV3-2,-,TRBJ2-5
CASSYSRQGLHEQYF,TGTGCCAGCAGTTACAGCCGACAGGGTCTCCACGAGCAGTACTTC,TRBV6-5,TRBD1,TRBJ2-7
CASSYARGTENIQYF,TGTGCCAGCAGTTACGCCAGGGGGACAGAAAACATTCAGTACTTC,TRBV6-6,TRBD1,TRBJ2-4
CASSLYGQGNSPLHF,TGTGCCAGCAGTTTATACGGGCAGGGTAATTCACCCCTCCACTTT,TRBV28,-,TRBJ1-6
CASRPPQSHQPQHF,TGTGCCAGCAGGCCTCCACAGAGCCATCAGCCCCAGCATTTT,TRBV6-2/TRBV6-3,-,TRBJ1-5
CASINQGGTGELFF,TGTGCCAGCATCAACCAAGGGGGCACCGGGGAGCTGTTTTTT,TRBV2,-,TRBJ2-2
CASRVGATEAFF,TGCGCCAGCAGGGTGGGAGCCACTGAAGCTTTCTTT,TRBV10-2,-,TRBJ1-1
CASNPYRGQGNTIYF,TGTGCCAGCAACCCCTACAGGGGGCAAGGAAACACCATATATTTT,TRBV28,TRBD1,TRBJ1-3